Each of the 5 T cell receptor beta chains below was sequenced from the same sample in a study of vaccination effects on CD4 cells after COVID-19. Data came from immunoSEQ multiplex PCR; TCRdb stores just in-frame clones and leaves some out. The table records some 66,000 clones, approximately 80% of them present only once. Isolation of CD4+ T cells took place after about 10 days of culture. Participants got two doses of BNT162b2 or mRNA-1273 vaccine. Their cognate antigens are unknown. This specimen consisted of CD4+ T cells from PBMCs cultured without peptide, obtained after COVID-19 vaccination. The receptor source for this set is a human donor who received a COVID-19 vaccine.

The chain links TRBV5-8 to TRBJ1-4; D call uncertain. Germline loops: CDR1 SGHTS, CDR2 YDEGEE. This CDR3 contains 12 residues. Trimming pared 4 bases from V and 6 bases from J, leaving 7 bases between. CDR3 coding DNA: TGTGCCAGCAGCCCGTACTATGAAAAACTGTTTTTT. This encodes CASSPYYEKLFF.

This clone was seen a handful of times. This sequence joins TRBV5-4 and TRBJ2-1; no clear D gene. Germline CDR1 and CDR2: SGHNT and YYREEE (reference sequence). There are 13 residues in the CDR3. The V gene lost 2 bases and the J gene lost 4 bases, with 7 bases spanning the gap. The CDR3 DNA follows: TGTGCCAGCAGCTTTATTGGGTACAATGAGCAGTTCTTC. It translates to CASSFIGYNEQFF.

V usage is TRBV19 and J usage is TRBJ2-5; 13 bases fit TRBD2. The CDR3 extends over 14 amino acids. Germline V gene data show CDR1 as LNHDA and CDR2 as SQIVND (reference sequence). J gave up 5 bases and V 10 bases, and 7 bases lay outside the gene matches. The CDR3 DNA reads as TGTGCCACCACTAGCGGGGGGGCCCGGGAGACCCAGTACTTC. It codes for CATTSGGARETQYF.

This clone came up once. V usage is TRBV27 and J usage is TRBJ2-1, with TRBD1 identical over 8 bases. Germline loops: CDR1 MNHEY, CDR2 SMNVEV (reference sequence). The CDR3 covers 16 residues. The J segment lost 4 bases and the V segment lost 5 bases, leaving 10 bases of the junction unmatched. CDR3 nucleotides: TGTGCCAGCAGTCCCCGACAGGGGAGCTCGTACAATGAGCAGTTCTTC. Translated, it gives CASSPRQGSSYNEQFF.

The count of this clone is one. J is TRBJ1-2 and V is TRBV25-1; the D gene is possibly TRBD1 (6 bases). The germline V gene has CDR1 MGHDK and CDR2 SYGVNS. There are 13 residues in the CDR3. V lost 7 bases, J lost 2 bases, and 11 bases lay in between. The CDR3 here is CASTSTGNYGYTF. The CDR3 DNA reads as TGTGCCAGCACATCAACAGGGAACTATGGCTACACCTTC.